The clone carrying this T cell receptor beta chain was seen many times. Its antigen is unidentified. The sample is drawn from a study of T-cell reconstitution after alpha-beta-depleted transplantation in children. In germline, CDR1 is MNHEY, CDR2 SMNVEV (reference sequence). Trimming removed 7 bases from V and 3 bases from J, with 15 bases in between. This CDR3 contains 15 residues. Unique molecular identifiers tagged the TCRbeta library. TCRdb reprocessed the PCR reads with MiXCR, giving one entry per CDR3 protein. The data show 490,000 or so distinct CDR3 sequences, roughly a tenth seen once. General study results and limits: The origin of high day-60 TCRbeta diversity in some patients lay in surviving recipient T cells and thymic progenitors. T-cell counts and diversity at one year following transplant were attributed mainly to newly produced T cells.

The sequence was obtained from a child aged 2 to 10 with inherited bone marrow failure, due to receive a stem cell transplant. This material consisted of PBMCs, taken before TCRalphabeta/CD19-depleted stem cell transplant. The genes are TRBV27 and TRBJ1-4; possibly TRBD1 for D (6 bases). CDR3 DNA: TGTGCCAGCATGAAAGCCCCAGGGGCTAATGAAAAACTGTTTTTT. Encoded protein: CASMKAPGANEKLFF.